The text below deals with one TCR beta chain. What it recognizes is unknown. This specimen belongs to a study of OX40 agonist ivuxolimab in advanced cancers. Across the study: Subjects had a mean age of roughly 60 years, with a range of roughly 23 to 80; more than 75% were male. Broader study findings: The CD4+ and CD8+ T cells in the blood had expanded clonally by week 6 at 0.1 to 3.0 mg/kg.

Assay: immunoSEQ multiplex PCR; the TCRdb copy retains only in-frame clones and omits some. Of 35,000 to 45,000 clones listed, about 79% are singletons. The CDR3 sequence is 16 residues long. The germline V gene has CDR1 LGHNA and CDR2 YSLEER. V shed 1 base and J shed 1 base, with 13 bases lying between them. The receptor comes from an adult with an advanced solid tumor such as melanoma, head and neck, liver or kidney cancer. The sample consisted of CD4+ or CD8+ T cells sorted from blood, taken in a trial of the OX40 agonist ivuxolimab. This chain links TRBV4-3 with TRBJ1-1; TRBD1 is a possible D gene (6 bases). Here the CDR3 DNA reads TGCGCCAGCAGCCAAGGGGTGGGGGGCCGGAACACTGAAGCTTTCTTT. This codes for CASSQGVGGRNTEAFF.